What follows are 20 T cell receptor beta chains derived from one specimen sequenced in a study of regulatory T cells in long-lasting Graves disease. Time point denoted: newly diagnosed GD, antithyroid drugs for less than 3 months. TCR sequences were obtained from RNA taken from PBMCs. CDR3 regions were amplified by Arm-PCR using iRepertoire HTBI primers to build TCR beta libraries. TCRdb re-analysed the multiplex PCR reads in MiXCR, keeping a single row per CDR3 protein. The sample includes just over 600,000 distinct CDR3 sequences, approximately 15% of them seen just once. Another study also made use of these data, one on T cells in Graves' hyperthyroidism and ophthalmopathy.

Sequencing used peripheral blood mononuclear cells (PBMCs), obtained at new diagnosis, from a patient treated with antithyroid drugs. All receptors derive from a woman in her thirties with Graves disease.

This chain links TRBV27 with TRBJ1-1; tentatively, D is TRBD1 (6 bases). The CDR3 loop spans 18 amino acids. V gave up 5 bases and J gave up 0 bases, with 22 bases separating them. Per germline, CDR1 MNHEY and CDR2 SMNVEV (reference sequence). This CDR3 is CASSPSVGGWGLNTEAFF. CDR3 bases: TGTGCCAGCAGTCCCAGCGTGGGGGGCTGGGGTCTGAACACTGAAGCTTTCTTT.

This clonotype was picked up many times. The chain uses TRBV28 and TRBJ2-1; D remains ambiguous. The CDR3 has 12 amino acids. Trimming shortened V by 4 bases and J by 11 bases, and 12 bases separated the two germline ends. Germline CDR1 and CDR2: MDHEN and SYDVKM. The chain's CDR3 is CASSSERLQQFF. The CDR3 coding sequence is TGTGCCAGCAGTTCCGAGCGTCTACAGCAGTTCTTC.

To note about this clonotype: One end of the junction does not line up with germline, which may come from a read error. CDR3 in DNA: TGTGCCAGCCGTTACCCGGGGGGGGGTGAAGCTTTCTTT. Translating gives CASRYPGGGEAFF. V is TRBV6-2 or TRBV6-3 and J is TRBJ1-1, with D perhaps matching TRBD1 (5 bases). CDR3 length equals 13 residues. Germline V gives CDR1 MNHEY, CDR2 SVGEGT.

The genes are TRBV14 and TRBJ2-7; D is unclear. The CDR3 is 13 amino acids. Between the trimmed V and J ends, which lost 6 bases and 0 bases, there was a span of 9 bases. Germline-derived CDR1 and CDR2 are SGHDN and FVKESK. This chain's CDR3 is CASRDKGSYEQYF. The CDR3 bases are TGTGCCAGCAGGGATAAGGGCTCCTACGAGCAGTACTTC. Based on the CDR3 plus reference TRBV14 and TRBJ2-7, the full variable domain is EAGVTQFPSHSVIEKGQTVTLRCDPISGHDNLYWYRRVMGKEIKFLLHFVKESKQDESGMPNNRFLAERTGGTYSTLKVQPAELEDSGVYFCASRDKGSYEQYFGPGTRLTVT.

The genes are TRBV7-6 and TRBJ2-1; 10 bases map to TRBD2. TRBJ2-5 explains the end of the DNA better; the J call may be wrong. From germline, CDR1 is SGHVS and CDR2 FNYEAQ. CDR3 length: 16 amino acids. The CDR3 region is CASSRGVAGGQETQYF. The DNA for the CDR3 is TGTGCCAGCAGTCGGGGGGTAGCGGGAGGCCAAGAGACCCAGTACTTC.

The chain couples TRBV30 to TRBJ2-7; D possibly matches TRBD1 or TRBD2 (5 bases each). This CDR3 is built from 14 residues. V lost 2 bases, J lost 5 bases, and 16 bases lay in between. Germline CDR1 reads GTSNPN; CDR2 reads SVGIG (reference sequence). The CDR3 DNA reads as TGTGCCTGGAGTCGACCGGGACCCCAAGACGAGCAGTACTTC. It encodes CAWSRPGPQDEQYF. The full variable domain, rest sourced from reference TRBV30 and TRBJ2-7, is SQTIHQWPATLVQPVGSPLSLECTVEGTSNPNLYWYRQAAGRGLQLLFYSVGIGQISSEVPQNLSASRPQDRQFILSSKKLLLSDSGFYLCAWSRPGPQDEQYFGPGTRLTVT.

V usage is TRBV7-9 and J usage is TRBJ2-2; TRBD2 agrees at 8 bases. Germline V gives CDR1 SEHNR, CDR2 FQNEAQ (reference sequence). The CDR3 sequence is 14 residues long. After removal of 1 base from V and 6 bases from J, the junction contained 1 base not matched to a gene. The CDR3 loop reads CASSLGGLAGELFF. The CDR3 nucleotides read TGTGCCAGCAGCTTAGGGGGACTAGCCGGGGAGCTGTTTTTT.

There are a few counts of this clonotype. The chain carries TRBV11-2 and TRBJ2-1; D remains unclear. CDR3 length: 13 amino acids. Trimming took 3 bases from V and 8 from J, leaving 11 bases between them. CDR1 is SGHAT and CDR2 is FQNNGV in the germline V gene. The CDR3 here is CASSLGLVYEQFF. The CDR3 coding sequence is TGTGCCAGCAGCTTGGGGTTAGTATATGAGCAGTTCTTC. Combining the CDR3 with reference TRBV11-2 and TRBJ2-1 gives the whole variable domain EAGVAQSPRYKIIEKRQSVAFWCNPISGHATLYWYQQILGQGPKLLIQFQNNGVVDDSQLPKDRFSAERLKGVDSTLKIQPAKLEDSAVYLCASSLGLVYEQFFGPGTRLTVL.

This clonotype was observed many times. This chain uses TRBV5-1 with TRBJ1-2; unclear D gene. Between the trimmed V and J ends, which lost 2 bases and 4 bases, there was a span of 9 bases. The CDR3 totals 13 residues. Per the germline V gene, CDR1 is SGHRS and CDR2 is YFSETQ. CDR3 amino acids: CASSFEAFYGYTF. The CDR3 region has the DNA TGCGCCAGCAGCTTCGAGGCATTCTATGGCTACACCTTC.

This rearrangement joins TRBV12-3 or TRBV12-4 to TRBJ1-1, with D unresolved. V lost 7 bases and J lost 6, with 9 bases in between. The CDR3 runs to 11 residues. CDR3 DNA: TGTGCCAGCACCGCAGTTGCTGAAGCTTTCTTT. It translates to CASTAVAEAFF.

This clonotype was recorded a few times. The rearrangement links TRBV28 to TRBJ2-6; 12 nucleotides match TRBD1. This CDR3 is 18 amino acids long. Germline CDR1 is MDHEN and CDR2 is SYDVKM. With V trimmed by 7 bases and J by 3 bases, 10 bases remained unmatched. CDR3 in amino acids: CASKPPGTGGVGANVLTF. CDR3 DNA: TGTGCCAGCAAGCCTCCCGGGACAGGGGGCGTTGGGGCCAACGTCCTGACTTTC.

This chain joins TRBV16 and TRBJ2-7, with 8 nucleotides matching TRBD2. Looked up from germline, CDR1 is KGHSY and CDR2 is FQNENV. This CDR3 has 16 amino acids. V lost 0 bases and J lost 0; bases outside the gene matches: 4. The CDR3 DNA sequence: TGTGCCAGCAGCCAATCGACCGGGGGGGTCTCCTACGAGCAGTACTTC. The encoded protein is CASSQSTGGVSYEQYF.

This clonotype was detected many times. This sequence joins TRBV11-1 and TRBJ2-1; tentatively, D is TRBD2 (5 bases). Trimming pared 3 bases from V and 0 bases from J, leaving 9 bases between. From germline, CDR1 is SGHAT and CDR2 FQDESV (reference sequence). The CDR3 extends over 15 amino acids. CDR3 region: CASSLPGLSYNEQFF. Written as DNA, the CDR3 is TGTGCCAGCAGCTTGCCAGGACTCTCCTACAATGAGCAGTTCTTC.

Ten or more counts support this clonotype. The CDR3 protein is CASSLRQGAGYNEQFF. DNA for the CDR3: TGTGCCAGCAGTTTAAGACAGGGGGCAGGATACAATGAGCAGTTCTTC. V usage is TRBV12-3 or TRBV12-4 and J usage is TRBJ2-1, with TRBD1 identical over 10 bases. This CDR3 contains 16 residues. The ends lost 2 bases at V and 4 bases at J; junction bases unmatched: 5.

This clonotype has at least ten counts. V usage is TRBV28 and J usage is TRBJ1-6; possible D gene TRBD1, 5 bases. Germline V gene lookup returns CDR1 MDHEN and CDR2 SYDVKM. The CDR3 spans 13 residues. Trimming took off 11 bases at V and 6 bases at J, with 14 bases between the two ends. CDR3 DNA sequence: TGTGCCGGGGGAGGGCTGGTTAATTCACCCCTCCACTTT. Amino acid sequence: CAGGGLVNSPLHF.

In the case of this clonotype: The junction departs from germline at one end; a sequencing error may be responsible. The rearrangement links TRBV30 to TRBJ2-1; D gene uncertain. CDR1 and CDR2 from the germline V gene are GTSNPN and SVGIG (reference sequence). This CDR3 is 17 amino acids long. CDR3 region: CAWGVHRSASSYNEQFF. The CDR3 DNA reads TGTGCCTGGGGTGTACATAGGTCGGCTAGCTCCTACAATGAGCAGTTCTTC.

The chain employs TRBV18 and TRBJ2-2, with D perhaps given as TRBD1 or TRBD2 (5 bases each). Germline V lookup: CDR1 KGHSH, CDR2 LQKENI. The CDR3 has 15 residues. V dropped 8 bases and J dropped 0 bases, with 13 bases sitting between them. The CDR3 loop reads CASPTGLSNTGELFF. The CDR3 coding sequence is TGTGCCAGCCCCACGGGGCTATCGAACACCGGGGAGCTGTTTTTT.

The chain employs TRBV18 and TRBJ1-1; possibly TRBD1 for D (5 bases). The V end lost 1 base, the J end lost 1 base, and 7 bases lay between the germline ends. Germline V gene data show CDR1 as KGHSH and CDR2 as LQKENI. The CDR3 sequence is 14 residues long. CDR3 nucleotides: TGTGCCAGCTCACCACAACAGGAGAACACTGAAGCTTTCTTT. Its translation is CASSPQQENTEAFF.

This clonotype was detected only a few times. The J gene is TRBJ2-4, the V gene TRBV20-1, with 14 positions matching TRBD2. With 7 bases clipped from V and 6 bases from J, the junction kept 8 bases outside the gene matches. Germline-derived CDR1 and CDR2 are DFQATT and SNEGSKA (reference sequence). CDR3 length: 15 amino acids. The CDR3, as DNA: TGCAGTGTACTCCGACTAGCGGGAGGGCTAAACATTCAGTACTTC. Translation: CSVLRLAGGLNIQYF.

This clonotype showed up many times. V usage is TRBV20-1 and J usage is TRBJ2-7, with 13 positions matching TRBD2. This CDR3 has 18 residues. J lost 6 bases, V lost 3 bases, and 17 bases had no gene match. Germline CDR1 DFQATT, CDR2 SNEGSKA (reference sequence). CDR3 loop: CSASPPGLQTSGRIEQYF. The CDR3 DNA sequence: TGCAGTGCTAGTCCCCCTGGCCTCCAGACTAGCGGGAGGATCGAGCAGTACTTC.